Listed below are T cell receptor beta chains from one sample, sequenced in a study of OX40 agonist ivuxolimab in advanced cancers. Profiling relied on immunoSEQ multiplex PCR, and the TCRdb table lists in-frame clones only, not all of them. The sample includes about 61,000 clones, around 87% of them seen just once. Here the sequenced sample was CD4+ or CD8+ T cells sorted from blood, taken in a trial of the OX40 agonist ivuxolimab. The receptors were sampled from an adult with an advanced solid tumor such as melanoma, head and neck, liver or kidney cancer. Each CDR3 is given with its conserved first and last residue. A D gene is named only where the DNA matches it firmly. The size of a clone is reported for some rows only, either as once, few or many, or as a class for expanded clones.

size: NA; J: TRBJ1-2; D: NA; V: TRBV7-3; CDR3: CASSLQGLDGYTF; DNA: TGTGCCAGCAGCTTACAGGGGCTAGATGGCTACACCTTC
size: few; J: TRBJ2-1; D: TRBD1; V: TRBV27; CDR3: CASSPQGAGGFNEQFF; DNA: TGTGCCAGCAGTCCACAAGGGGCAGGGGGCTTTAATGAGCAGTTCTTC
size: once; J: TRBJ2-6; D: NA; V: TRBV6-5; CDR3: CASSYSPRAGANVLTF; DNA: TGTGCCAGCAGTTACTCCCCTAGGGCCGGGGCCAACGTCCTGACTTTC
size: NA; J: TRBJ2-3; D: NA; V: TRBV2; CDR3: CASLGQGLPTDTQYF; DNA: TGTGCCAGCCTAGGACAGGGACTACCCACAGATACGCAGTATTTT
size: NA; J: TRBJ1-2; D: NA; V: TRBV2; CDR3: CASRHTAGGYTF; DNA: TGTGCCAGCAGGCATACTGCGGGTGGCTACACCTTC
size: NA; J: TRBJ2-5; D: NA; V: TRBV5-1; CDR3: CASSPGDYQETQYF; DNA: TGCGCCAGCAGCCCCGGGGATTACCAAGAGACCCAGTACTTC
size: few; J: TRBJ1-6; D: TRBD1; V: TRBV6-1; CDR3: CASSRDRGLESPLHF; DNA: TGTGCCAGCAGCCGGGACAGGGGGCTTGAATCACCCCTCCACTTT
size: NA; J: TRBJ1-1; D: TRBD1; V: TRBV10-3; CDR3: CAIRGTGDNTEAFF; DNA: TGTGCCATCAGGGGGACAGGGGACAACACTGAAGCTTTCTTT
size: few; J: TRBJ2-7; D: TRBD1; V: TRBV5-5; CDR3: CASSFGQGRYLGYEQYF; DNA: TGTGCCAGCAGCTTCGGACAGGGCCGTTACCTAGGCTACGAGCAGTACTTC
size: NA; J: TRBJ2-3; D: NA; V: TRBV18; CDR3: CASSPRIVDTQYF; DNA: TGTGCCAGCTCACCTCGTATAGTAGATACGCAGTATTTT
size: NA; J: TRBJ1-2; D: NA; V: TRBV15; CDR3: CATSRAQGTNYGYTF; DNA: TGTGCCACCAGCAGGGCGCAGGGCACTAACTATGGCTACACCTTC
size: NA; J: TRBJ1-1; D: NA; V: TRBV6-1; CDR3: CASSTTGEAFF; DNA: TGTGCCAGCAGTACCACAGGTGAAGCTTTCTTT
size: few; J: TRBJ2-5; D: NA; V: TRBV7-2; CDR3: CASSSGRLTRETQYF; DNA: TGTGCCAGCAGCTCGGGCCGACTCACACGGGAGACCCAGTACTTC
size: NA; J: TRBJ2-2; D: NA; V: TRBV5-4; CDR3: CASSRQVNLDTGELFF; DNA: TGTGCCAGCAGCAGACAGGTTAATTTGGACACCGGGGAGCTGTTTTTT
size: NA; J: TRBJ1-3; D: NA; V: TRBV4-1; CDR3: CASSQDPRSWFNTIYF; DNA: TGCGCCAGCAGCCAAGATCCAAGATCTTGGTTCAACACCATATATTTT
size: NA; J: TRBJ1-1; D: NA; V: TRBV10-3; CDR3: CATAPTGGEAFF; DNA: TGTGCCACCGCCCCTACTGGGGGTGAAGCTTTCTTT
size: few; J: TRBJ2-1; D: TRBD2; V: TRBV11-2; CDR3: CASSPRAGLAFKNEQFF; DNA: TGTGCCAGCAGCCCCCGAGCGGGACTAGCCTTCAAGAATGAGCAGTTCTTC
size: NA; J: TRBJ2-5; D: TRBD1; V: TRBV29-1; CDR3: CSVPSEGARWTQYF; DNA: TGCAGCGTTCCCTCAGAGGGGGCGCGGTGGACCCAGTACTTC
size: NA; J: TRBJ2-1; D: TRBD2; V: TRBV4-2; CDR3: CASSPSYRSGGAYNEQFF; DNA: TGTGCCAGCAGCCCGTCTTACCGAAGCGGGGGGGCCTATAATGAGCAGTTCTTC
size: once; J: TRBJ1-1; D: NA; V: TRBV19; CDR3: CASSRRPGTNTEAFF; DNA: TGTGCCAGTAGTCGCCGCCCCGGGACCAACACTGAAGCTTTCTTT